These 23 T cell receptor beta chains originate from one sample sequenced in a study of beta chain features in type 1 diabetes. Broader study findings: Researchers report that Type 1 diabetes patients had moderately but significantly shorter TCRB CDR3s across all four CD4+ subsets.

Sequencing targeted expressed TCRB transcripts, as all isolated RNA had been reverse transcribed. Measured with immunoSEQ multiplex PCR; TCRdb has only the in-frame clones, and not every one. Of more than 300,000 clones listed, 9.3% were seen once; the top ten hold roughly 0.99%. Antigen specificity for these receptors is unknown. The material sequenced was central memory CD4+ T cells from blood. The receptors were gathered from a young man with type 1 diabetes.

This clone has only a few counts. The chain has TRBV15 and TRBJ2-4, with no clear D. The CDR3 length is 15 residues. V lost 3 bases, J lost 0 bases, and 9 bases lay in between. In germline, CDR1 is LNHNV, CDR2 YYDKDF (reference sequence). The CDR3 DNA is TGTGCCACCAGCAGGGGCCGATTAGCCAAAAACATTCAGTACTTC. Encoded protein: CATSRGRLAKNIQYF.

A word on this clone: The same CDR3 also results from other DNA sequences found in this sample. CDR3 DNA sequence: TGTGCCAGCAGCCCCCGGGAGGCAGAGACCCAGTACTTC. Residues: CASSPREAETQYF. The chain is built from TRBV7-2 and TRBJ2-5, with 7 positions matching TRBD2. V shed 5 bases and J 4 bases; nucleotides not matched to a gene: 4. The CDR3 extends over 13 amino acids. Germline assignment: CDR1 SGHTA and CDR2 FQGNSA.

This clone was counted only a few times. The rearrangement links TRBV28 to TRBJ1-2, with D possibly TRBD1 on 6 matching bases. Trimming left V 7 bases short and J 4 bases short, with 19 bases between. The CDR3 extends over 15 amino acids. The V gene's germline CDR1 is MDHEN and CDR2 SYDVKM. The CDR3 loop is CASTRGAGRGYGYTF. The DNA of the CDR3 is TGTGCCAGCACTCGGGGGGCAGGGCGAGGCTATGGCTACACCTTC.

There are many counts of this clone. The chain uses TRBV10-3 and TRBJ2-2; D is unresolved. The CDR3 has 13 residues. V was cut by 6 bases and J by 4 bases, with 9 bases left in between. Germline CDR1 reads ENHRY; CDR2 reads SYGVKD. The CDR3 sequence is CAISPVGTGELFF. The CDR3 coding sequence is TGTGCCATCAGCCCCGTAGGCACCGGGGAGCTGTTTTTT.

The CDR3 DNA is TGTGCCATCAGTAAAAGCGGGGGCCAAGAGACCCAGTACTTC. Its translation is CAISKSGGQETQYF. The V call is TRBV10-3, the J call TRBJ2-5; TRBD2 matches at 8 bases. Germline CDR1 reads ENHRY; CDR2 reads SYGVKD. This CDR3 is built from 14 residues. V was pared by 5 bases and J by 1 base, with 3 bases of the junction left unmatched.

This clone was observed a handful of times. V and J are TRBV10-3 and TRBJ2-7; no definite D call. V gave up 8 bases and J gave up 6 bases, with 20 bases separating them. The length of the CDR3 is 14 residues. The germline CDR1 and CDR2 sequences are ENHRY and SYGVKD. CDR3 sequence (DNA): TGTGCCATCTCCCCGACCTACCTAATGGGCGAGCAGTACTTC. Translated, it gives CAISPTYLMGEQYF.

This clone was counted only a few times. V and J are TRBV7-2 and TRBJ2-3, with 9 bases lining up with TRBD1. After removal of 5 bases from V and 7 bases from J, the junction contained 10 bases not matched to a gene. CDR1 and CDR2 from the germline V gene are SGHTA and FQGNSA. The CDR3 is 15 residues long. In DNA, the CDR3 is TGTGCCAGCAGCGGAGAACAGGGGGCGCGAAATACGCAGTATTTT. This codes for CASSGEQGARNTQYF.

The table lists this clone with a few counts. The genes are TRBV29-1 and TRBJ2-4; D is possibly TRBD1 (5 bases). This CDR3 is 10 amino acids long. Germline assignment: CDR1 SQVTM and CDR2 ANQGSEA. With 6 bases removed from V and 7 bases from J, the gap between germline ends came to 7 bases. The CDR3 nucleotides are TGCAGCGTCAGGGCGAACATTCAGTACTTC. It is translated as CSVRANIQYF.

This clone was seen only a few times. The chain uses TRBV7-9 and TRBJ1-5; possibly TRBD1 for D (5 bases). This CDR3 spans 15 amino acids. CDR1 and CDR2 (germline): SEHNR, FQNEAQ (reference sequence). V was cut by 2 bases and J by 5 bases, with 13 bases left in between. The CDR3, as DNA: TGTGCCAGCAGCTTAAGGACGGGGGAGGATCAGCCCCAGCATTTT. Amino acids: CASSLRTGEDQPQHF.

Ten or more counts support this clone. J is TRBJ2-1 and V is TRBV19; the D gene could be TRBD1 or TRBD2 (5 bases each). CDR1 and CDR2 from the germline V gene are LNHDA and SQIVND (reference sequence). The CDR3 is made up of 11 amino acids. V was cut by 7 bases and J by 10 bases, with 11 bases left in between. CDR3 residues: CASNRGGEQFF. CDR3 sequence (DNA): TGTGCCAGTAATCGGGGCGGAGAGCAGTTCTTC.

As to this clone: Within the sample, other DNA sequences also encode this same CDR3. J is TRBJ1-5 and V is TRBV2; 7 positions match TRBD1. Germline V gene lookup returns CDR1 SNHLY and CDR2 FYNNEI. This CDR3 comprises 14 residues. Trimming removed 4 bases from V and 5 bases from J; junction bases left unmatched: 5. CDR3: CASSGTGGDQPQHF. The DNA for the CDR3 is TGTGCCAGCAGTGGGACAGGAGGCGATCAGCCCCAGCATTTT.

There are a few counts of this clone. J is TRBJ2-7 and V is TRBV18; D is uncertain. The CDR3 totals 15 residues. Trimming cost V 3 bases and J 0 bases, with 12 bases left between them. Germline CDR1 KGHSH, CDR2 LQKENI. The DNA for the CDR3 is TGTGCCAGCTCACCGCCGTACACGAGCTCCTACGAGCAGTACTTC. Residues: CASSPPYTSSYEQYF. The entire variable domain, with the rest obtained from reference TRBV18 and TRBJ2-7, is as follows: NAGVMQNPRHLVRRRGQEARLRCSPMKGHSHVYWYRQLPEEGLKFMVYLQKENIIDESGMPKERFSAEFPKEGPSILRIQQVVRGDSAAYFCASSPPYTSSYEQYFGPGTRLTVT.

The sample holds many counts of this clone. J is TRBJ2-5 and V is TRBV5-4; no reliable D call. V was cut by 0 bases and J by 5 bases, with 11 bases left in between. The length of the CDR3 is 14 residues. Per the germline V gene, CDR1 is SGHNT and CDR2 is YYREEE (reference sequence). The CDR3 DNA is TGTGCCAGCAGCTTGGCTAGAGTTCGTGAGACCCAGTACTTC. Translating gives CASSLARVRETQYF.

As DNA, the CDR3 is TGTGCCAGCAGCAATGATCCTCGGACAGGGGACATTCAGTACTTC. This encodes CASSNDPRTGDIQYF. The rearrangement links TRBV21-1 to TRBJ2-4; the D call in the table, TRBD1, was not verified against the DNA. TRBV21-1 has pseudogene status. The length of the CDR3 is 15 residues.

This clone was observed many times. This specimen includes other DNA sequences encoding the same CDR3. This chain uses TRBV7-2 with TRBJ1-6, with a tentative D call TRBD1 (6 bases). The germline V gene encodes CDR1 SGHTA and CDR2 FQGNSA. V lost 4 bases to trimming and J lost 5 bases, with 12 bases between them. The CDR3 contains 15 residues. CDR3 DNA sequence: TGTGCCAGCAGCTCCCCCAGGGGAAATAATTCACCCCTCCACTTT. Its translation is CASSSPRGNNSPLHF.

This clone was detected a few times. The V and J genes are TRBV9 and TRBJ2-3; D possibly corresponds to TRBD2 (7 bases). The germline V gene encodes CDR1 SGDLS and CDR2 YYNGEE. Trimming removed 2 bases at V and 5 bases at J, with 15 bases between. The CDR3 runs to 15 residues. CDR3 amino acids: CASSVLGGPGDTQYF. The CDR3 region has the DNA TGTGCCAGCAGCGTCCTCGGGGGGCCGGGAGATACGCAGTATTTT.

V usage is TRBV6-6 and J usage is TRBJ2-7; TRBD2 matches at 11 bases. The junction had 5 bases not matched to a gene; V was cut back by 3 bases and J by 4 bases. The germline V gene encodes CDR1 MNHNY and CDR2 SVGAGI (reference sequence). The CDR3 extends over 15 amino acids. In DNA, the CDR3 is TGTGCCAGCAGTTATAGCGGGGGGGCTTCGTACGAGCAGTACTTC. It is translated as CASSYSGGASYEQYF.

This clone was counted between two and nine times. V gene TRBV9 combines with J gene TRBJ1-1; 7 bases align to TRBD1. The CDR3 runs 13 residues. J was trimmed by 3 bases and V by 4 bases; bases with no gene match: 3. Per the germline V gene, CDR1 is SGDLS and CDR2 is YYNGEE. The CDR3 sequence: CASSRGLDTEAFF. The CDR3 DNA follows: TGTGCCAGCAGCAGGGGGCTGGACACTGAAGCTTTCTTT.

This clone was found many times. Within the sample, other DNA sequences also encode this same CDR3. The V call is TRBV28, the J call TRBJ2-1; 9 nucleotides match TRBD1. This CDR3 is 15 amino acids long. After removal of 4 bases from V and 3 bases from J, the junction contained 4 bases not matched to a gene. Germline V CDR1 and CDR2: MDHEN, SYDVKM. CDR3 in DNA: TGTGCCAGCAGTTCACCGGGACAGGGCTACAATGAGCAGTTCTTC. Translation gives CASSSPGQGYNEQFF.

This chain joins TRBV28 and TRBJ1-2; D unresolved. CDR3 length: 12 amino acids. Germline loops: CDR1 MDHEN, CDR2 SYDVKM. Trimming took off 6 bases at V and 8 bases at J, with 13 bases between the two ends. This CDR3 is CASSSATDGYTF. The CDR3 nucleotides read TGTGCCAGCAGCTCCGCCACCGACGGCTACACCTTC.

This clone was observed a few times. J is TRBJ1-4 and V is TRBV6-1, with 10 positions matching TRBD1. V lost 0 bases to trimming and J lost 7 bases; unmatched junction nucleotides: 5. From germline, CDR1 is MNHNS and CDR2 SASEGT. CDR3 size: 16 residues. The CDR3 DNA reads TGTGCCAGCAGTGAAGCGTTGACAGGGGGCGGTGAAAAACTGTTTTTT. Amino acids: CASSEALTGGGEKLFF.

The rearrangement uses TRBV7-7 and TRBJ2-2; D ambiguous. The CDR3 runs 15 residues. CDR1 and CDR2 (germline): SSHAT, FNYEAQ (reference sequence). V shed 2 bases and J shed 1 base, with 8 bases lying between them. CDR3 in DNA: TGTGCCAGCAGCTTAAATCTCCAGAACACCGGGGAGCTGTTTTTT. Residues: CASSLNLQNTGELFF.

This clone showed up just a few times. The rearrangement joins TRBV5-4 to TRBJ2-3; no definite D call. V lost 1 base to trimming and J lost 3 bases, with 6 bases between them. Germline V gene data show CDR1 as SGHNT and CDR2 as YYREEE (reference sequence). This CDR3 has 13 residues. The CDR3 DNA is TGTGCCAGCAGCTTGAGAGAGACAGATACGCAGTATTTT. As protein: CASSLRETDTQYF.